This T cell receptor beta chain was identified in a study of T-cell reconstitution after alpha-beta-depleted transplantation in children. Concerning this clonotype itself: A much larger clone lies one base from this, so it may be a read error.

Unique molecular identifiers were incorporated into the prepared TCRbeta library. One entry per CDR3 protein results from TCRdb running MiXCR on the PCR reads. This sample has some 300,000 distinct CDR3 sequences, with about a tenth found just once. The CDR3 runs to 15 residues. The J segment lost 4 bases and the V segment lost 1 base, leaving 4 bases of the junction unmatched. Per germline, CDR1 SGHDT and CDR2 YYEEEE. The sample here was PBMCs from the stem cell graft donor, taken from the stem cell graft. The chain employs TRBV5-6 and TRBJ2-3; TRBD2 agrees at 9 bases. The source is a human donor who donated a stem cell graft to a child with acute lymphoblastic leukemia. CDR3 coding DNA: TGTGCCAGCAGCTTGCGCGGGAGGGCCGCAGATACGCAGTATTTT. Protein sequence: CASSLRGRAADTQYF.